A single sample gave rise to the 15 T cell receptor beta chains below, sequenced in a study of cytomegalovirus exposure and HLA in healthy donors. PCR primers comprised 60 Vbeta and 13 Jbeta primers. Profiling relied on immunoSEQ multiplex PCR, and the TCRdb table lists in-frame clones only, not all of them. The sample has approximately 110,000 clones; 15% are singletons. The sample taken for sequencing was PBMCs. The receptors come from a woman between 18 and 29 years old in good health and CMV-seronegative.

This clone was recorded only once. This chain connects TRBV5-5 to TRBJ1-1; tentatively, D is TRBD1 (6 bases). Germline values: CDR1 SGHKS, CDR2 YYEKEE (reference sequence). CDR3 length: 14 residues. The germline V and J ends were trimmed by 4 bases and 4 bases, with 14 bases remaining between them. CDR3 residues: CASSATGFGTEAFF. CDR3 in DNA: TGTGCCAGCAGCGCTACAGGGTTTGGCACTGAAGCTTTCTTT.

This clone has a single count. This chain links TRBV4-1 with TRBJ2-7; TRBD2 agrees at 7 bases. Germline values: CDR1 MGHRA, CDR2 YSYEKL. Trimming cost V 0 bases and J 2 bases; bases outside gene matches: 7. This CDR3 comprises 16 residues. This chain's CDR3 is CASSQEVGGQTYEQYF. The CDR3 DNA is TGCGCCAGCAGCCAAGAGGTGGGAGGGCAAACCTACGAGCAGTACTTC.

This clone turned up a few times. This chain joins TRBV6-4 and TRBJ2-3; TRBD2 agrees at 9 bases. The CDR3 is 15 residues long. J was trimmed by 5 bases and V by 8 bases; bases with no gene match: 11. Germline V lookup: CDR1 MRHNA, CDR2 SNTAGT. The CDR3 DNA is TGTGCCAGCCAGGAGACTAGCGGCCCGGGAGATACGCAGTATTTT. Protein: CASQETSGPGDTQYF.

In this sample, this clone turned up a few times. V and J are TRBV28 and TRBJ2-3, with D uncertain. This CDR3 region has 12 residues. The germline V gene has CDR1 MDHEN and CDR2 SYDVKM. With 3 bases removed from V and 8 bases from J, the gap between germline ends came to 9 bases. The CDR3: CASSFAAFTQYF. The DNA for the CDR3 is TGTGCCAGCAGTTTCGCGGCGTTTACGCAGTATTTT.

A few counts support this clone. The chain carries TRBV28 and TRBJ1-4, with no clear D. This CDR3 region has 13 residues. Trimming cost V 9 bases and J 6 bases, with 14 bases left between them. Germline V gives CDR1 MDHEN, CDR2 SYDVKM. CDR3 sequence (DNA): TGTGCCAGTTCCTCGGGGAGAGATGAAAAACTGTTTTTT. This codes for CASSSGRDEKLFF.

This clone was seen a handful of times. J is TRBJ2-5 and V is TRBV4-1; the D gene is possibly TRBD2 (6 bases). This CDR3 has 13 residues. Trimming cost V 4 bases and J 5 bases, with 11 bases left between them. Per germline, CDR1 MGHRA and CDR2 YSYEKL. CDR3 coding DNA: TGCGCCAGCAGCCTGGAGGGAATTGAGACCCAGTACTTC. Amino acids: CASSLEGIETQYF.

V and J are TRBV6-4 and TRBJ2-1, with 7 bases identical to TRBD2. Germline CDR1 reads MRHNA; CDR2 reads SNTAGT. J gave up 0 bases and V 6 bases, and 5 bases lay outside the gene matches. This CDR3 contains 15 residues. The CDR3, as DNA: TGTGCCAGCAGCGAAACTAGCGACTCCTACAATGAGCAGTTCTTC. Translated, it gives CASSETSDSYNEQFF.

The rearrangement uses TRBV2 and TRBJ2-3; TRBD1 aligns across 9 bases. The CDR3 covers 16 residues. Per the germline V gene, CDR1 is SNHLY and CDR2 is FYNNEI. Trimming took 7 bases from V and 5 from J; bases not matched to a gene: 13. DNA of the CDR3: TGTGCCAGCACTCTAATGGAACAGGGGGCACGAGATACGCAGTATTTT. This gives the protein CASTLMEQGARDTQYF.

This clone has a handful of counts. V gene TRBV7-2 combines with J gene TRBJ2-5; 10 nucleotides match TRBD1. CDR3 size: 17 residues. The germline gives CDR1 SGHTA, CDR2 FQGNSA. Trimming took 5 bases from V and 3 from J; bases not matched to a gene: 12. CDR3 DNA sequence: TGTGCCAGCAGCAAAACCGGGACAGGGGATCCCAAAGAGACCCAGTACTTC. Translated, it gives CASSKTGTGDPKETQYF.

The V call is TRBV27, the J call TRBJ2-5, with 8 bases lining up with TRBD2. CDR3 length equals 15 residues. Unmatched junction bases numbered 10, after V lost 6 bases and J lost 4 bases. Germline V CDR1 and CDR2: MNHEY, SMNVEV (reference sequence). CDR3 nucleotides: TGTGCCAGCAGCCCCTATCGGGGGGGTGGAGAGACCCAGTACTTC. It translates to CASSPYRGGGETQYF.

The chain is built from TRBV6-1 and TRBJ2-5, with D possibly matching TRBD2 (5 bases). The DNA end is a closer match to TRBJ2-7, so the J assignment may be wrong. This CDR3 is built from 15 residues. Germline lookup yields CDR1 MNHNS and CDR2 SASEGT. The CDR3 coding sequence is TGTGCCAGCAGTGAAGTCGGACTCCCAACCTACGAGCAGTACTTC. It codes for CASSEVGLPTYEQYF.

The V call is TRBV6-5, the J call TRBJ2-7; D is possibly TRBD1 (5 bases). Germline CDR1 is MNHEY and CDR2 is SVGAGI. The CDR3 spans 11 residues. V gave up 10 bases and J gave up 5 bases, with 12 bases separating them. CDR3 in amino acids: CATVRAHEQYF. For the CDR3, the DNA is TGTGCCACCGTCAGGGCCCACGAGCAGTACTTC.

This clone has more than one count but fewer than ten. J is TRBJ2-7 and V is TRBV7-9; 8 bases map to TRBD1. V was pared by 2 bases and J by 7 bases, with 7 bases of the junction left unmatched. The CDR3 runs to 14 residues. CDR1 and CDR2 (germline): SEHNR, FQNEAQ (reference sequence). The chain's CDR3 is CASSLTAGGEEQYF. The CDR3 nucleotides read TGTGCCAGCAGCTTAACCGCAGGGGGCGAGGAGCAGTACTTC.

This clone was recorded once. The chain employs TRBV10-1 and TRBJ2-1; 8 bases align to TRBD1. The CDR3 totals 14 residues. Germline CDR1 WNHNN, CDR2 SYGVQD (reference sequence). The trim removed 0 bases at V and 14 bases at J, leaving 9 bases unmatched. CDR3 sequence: CASSESGQAKGEFF. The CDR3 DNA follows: TGCGCCAGCAGTGAGTCGGGACAGGCGAAAGGGGAGTTCTTC.

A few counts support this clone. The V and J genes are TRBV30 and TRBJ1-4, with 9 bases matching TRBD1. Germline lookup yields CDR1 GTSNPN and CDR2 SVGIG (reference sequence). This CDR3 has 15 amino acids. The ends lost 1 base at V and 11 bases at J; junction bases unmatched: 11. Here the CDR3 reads CAWSEHQTGGSKLFF. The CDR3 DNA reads TGTGCCTGGAGTGAGCACCAGACAGGGGGATCCAAACTGTTTTTT.